This note documents a single T cell receptor (beta chain) sequence. A read error may account for a junction end that differs from germline. The CDR3 extends over 12 amino acids. CDR1 is GTSNPN and CDR2 is SVGIG in the germline V gene (reference sequence). The sample belongs to a study of tumor-infiltrating lymphocytes in primary liver carcinoma. A constant-region primer primed TCR beta cDNA synthesis from 400 to 550 ng of total RNA. Modified slightly, ARM-PCR produced TCR beta libraries over three nested multiplex PCR rounds. The first two PCR rounds used TRBV1-TRBV30 primers with a Cbeta primer, nine to ten cycles each. Using its own MiXCR run on the multiplex PCR reads, TCRdb lists one record per CDR3 protein. The sample gives roughly 100,000 distinct CDR3 sequences, approximately 80% of which show up once; about 20% is in the top ten. Both RNA and DNA were isolated together from around 20-30 mg of bulk tissue that had not been sorted. Resection treated the patients' primary liver carcinoma. Patients were chronically HBV-infected and treatment-naive.

The V and J genes are TRBV30 and TRBJ2-5; the D is unclear. This TCR was recovered from a man between 40 and 49 years old with primary liver carcinoma and hepatitis B virus infection. Sample: liver tumor tissue from sampling region 3. Documented subset: tumor region T3, left-lateral pole. The CDR3 region is CPWSRTGETQYF. CDR3 sequence (DNA): TGTCCCTGGAGTCGGACGGGAGAGACCCAGTACTTC.